This T cell receptor beta chain was sequenced during a study of OX40 agonist ivuxolimab in advanced cancers. About the research overall: Two cutaneous melanoma patients and one hepatocellular carcinoma patient, three in all, had partial responses.

Details on this clone: Its antigen remains unknown.

Here immunoSEQ multiplex PCR was the method, and the copy in TCRdb shows in-frame clones only, minus some. The data show about 64,000 clones, with about 81% seen just once and roughly 2.1% held by the top ten. Study observations and caveats: By week 6 at 0.1 to 3.0 mg/kg, blood CD4+ and CD8+ T cells had expanded clonally.

The CDR3 sequence is 14 residues long. CDR1 and CDR2 (germline): ENHRY, SYGVKD. Losses at the gene ends were 1 base for V and 7 bases for J; bases not matched to a gene: 1. The source of this sequence is an adult with an advanced solid tumor such as melanoma, head and neck, liver or kidney cancer. The chain is built from TRBV10-3 and TRBJ2-1, with 10 bases aligning to TRBD1. This material consisted of CD4+ or CD8+ T cells sorted from blood, taken in a trial of the OX40 agonist ivuxolimab. CDR3 sequence reads: CAISEWDRGNEQFF. CDR3 in DNA: TGTGCCATCAGTGAGTGGGACAGGGGAAATGAGCAGTTCTTC.